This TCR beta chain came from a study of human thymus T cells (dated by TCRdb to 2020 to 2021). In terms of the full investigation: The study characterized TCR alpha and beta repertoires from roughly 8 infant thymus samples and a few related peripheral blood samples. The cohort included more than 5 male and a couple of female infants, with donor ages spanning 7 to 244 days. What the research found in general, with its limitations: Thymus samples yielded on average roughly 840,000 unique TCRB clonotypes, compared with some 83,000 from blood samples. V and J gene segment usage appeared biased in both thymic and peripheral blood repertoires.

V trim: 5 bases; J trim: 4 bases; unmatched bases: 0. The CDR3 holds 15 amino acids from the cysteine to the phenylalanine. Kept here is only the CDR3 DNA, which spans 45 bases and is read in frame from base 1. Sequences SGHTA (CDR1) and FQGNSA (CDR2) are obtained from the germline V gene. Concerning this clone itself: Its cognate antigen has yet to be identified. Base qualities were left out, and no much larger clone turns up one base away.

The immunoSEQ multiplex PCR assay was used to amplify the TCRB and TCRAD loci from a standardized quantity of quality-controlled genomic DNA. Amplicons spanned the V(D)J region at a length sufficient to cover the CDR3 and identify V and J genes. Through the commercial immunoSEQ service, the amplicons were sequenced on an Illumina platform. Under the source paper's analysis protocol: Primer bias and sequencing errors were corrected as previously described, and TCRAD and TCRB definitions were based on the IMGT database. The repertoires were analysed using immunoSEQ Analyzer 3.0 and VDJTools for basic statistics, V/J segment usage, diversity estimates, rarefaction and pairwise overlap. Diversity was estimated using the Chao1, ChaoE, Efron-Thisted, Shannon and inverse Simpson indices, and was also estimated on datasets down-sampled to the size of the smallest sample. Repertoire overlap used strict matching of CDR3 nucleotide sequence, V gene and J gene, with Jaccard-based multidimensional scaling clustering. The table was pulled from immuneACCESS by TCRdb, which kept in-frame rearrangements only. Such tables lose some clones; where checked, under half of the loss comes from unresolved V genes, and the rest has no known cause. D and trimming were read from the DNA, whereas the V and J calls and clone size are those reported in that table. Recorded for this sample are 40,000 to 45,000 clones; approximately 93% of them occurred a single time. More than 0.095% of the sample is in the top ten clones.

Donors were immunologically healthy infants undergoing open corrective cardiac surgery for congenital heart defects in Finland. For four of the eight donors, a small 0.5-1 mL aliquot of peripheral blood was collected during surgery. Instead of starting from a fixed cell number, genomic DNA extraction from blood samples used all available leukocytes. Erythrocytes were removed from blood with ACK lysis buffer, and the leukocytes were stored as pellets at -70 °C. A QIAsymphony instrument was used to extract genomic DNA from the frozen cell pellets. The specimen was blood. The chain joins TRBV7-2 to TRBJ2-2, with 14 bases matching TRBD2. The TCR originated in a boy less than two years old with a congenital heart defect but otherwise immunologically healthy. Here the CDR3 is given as CASSGLAGGTGELFF. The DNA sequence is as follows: TGTGCCAGCAGCGGACTAGCGGGGGGCACCGGGGAGCTGTTTTTT.